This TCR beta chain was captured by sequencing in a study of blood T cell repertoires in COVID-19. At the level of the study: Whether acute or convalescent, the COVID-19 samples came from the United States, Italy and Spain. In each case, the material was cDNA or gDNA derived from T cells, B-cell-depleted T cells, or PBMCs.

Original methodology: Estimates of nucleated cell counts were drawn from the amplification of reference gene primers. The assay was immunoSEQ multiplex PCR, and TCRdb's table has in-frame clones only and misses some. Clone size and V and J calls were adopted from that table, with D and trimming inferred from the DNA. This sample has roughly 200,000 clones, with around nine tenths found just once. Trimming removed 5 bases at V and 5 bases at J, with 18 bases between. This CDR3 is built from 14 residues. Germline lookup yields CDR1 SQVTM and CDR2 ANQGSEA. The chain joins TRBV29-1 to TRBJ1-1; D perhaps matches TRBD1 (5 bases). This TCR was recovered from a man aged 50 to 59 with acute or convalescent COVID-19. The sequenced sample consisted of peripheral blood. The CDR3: CSVSGWGGKTEAFF. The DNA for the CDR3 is TGCAGCGTTTCAGGGTGGGGGGGGAAGACTGAAGCTTTCTTT.